Each of the 29 T cell receptor beta chains below was sequenced from the same sample in a study of T cells in Graves' hyperthyroidism and ophthalmopathy. Amplification of TCR beta CDR3 regions used RNA as the template. With the HTBI primer set, the TCR CDR3 went through a first round of RT-PCR. Using its own MiXCR run on the multiplex PCR reads, TCRdb lists one record per CDR3 protein. The table shows about 320,000 distinct CDR3 sequences, with roughly 15% occurring only once. Sequenced input: blood. These receptors originate from a man under 40 with Graves' hyperthyroidism.

This clonotype was counted between two and nine times. The chain carries TRBV27 and TRBJ2-3; maybe TRBD1 (5 bases). In germline, CDR1 is MNHEY, CDR2 SMNVEV (reference sequence). The CDR3 is 15 residues long. The ends were cut back, 2 bases at V and 4 bases at J, with 13 bases in the middle. The CDR3 bases are TGTGCCAGCAGTTTAAGGGGCGATGATCCAGATACGCAGTATTTT. This gives the protein CASSLRGDDPDTQYF.

Notes on this clonotype: An end of the junction does not agree with germline; a read error may underlie this. The V call is TRBV7-7, the J call TRBJ2-5, with D unclear. The CDR3 runs to 12 residues. The germline gives CDR1 SSHAT, CDR2 FNYEAQ (reference sequence). Here the CDR3 DNA reads TGTGCTAGCAGCTTAGAGGAGCCCAGGATGTACTTC. This translates into CASSLEEPRMYF.

This clonotype appeared many times. The chain recombines TRBV27 with TRBJ2-1; TRBD2 is a possible D gene (5 bases). The CDR3 spans 15 residues. The V end was cut by 2 bases, the J end by 1 base, with 9 bases between. The germline gives CDR1 MNHEY, CDR2 SMNVEV (reference sequence). The CDR3 loop is CASSLLALSYNEQFF. DNA for the CDR3: TGTGCCAGCAGTTTACTAGCCTTGTCCTACAATGAGCAGTTCTTC.

Turning to this clonotype: A much larger clone lies a single base off, so this may be a read error. The chain is built from TRBV3-1 and TRBJ2-7; D is ambiguous. The CDR3 has 15 amino acids. The germline V gene encodes CDR1 LGHDT and CDR2 YNNKEL (reference sequence). The CDR3 DNA follows: TGTGCCAGCGGCCAAGGCATGGACGTGTTTGACGAGCAGTACTTC. Translated: CASGQGMDVFDEQYF.

In this sample, this clonotype turned up many times. The V and J genes are TRBV9 and TRBJ2-7, with 7 bases that match TRBD2. Trimming took 3 bases from V and 3 from J; bases not matched to a gene: 21. This CDR3 has 19 residues. Germline CDR1 and CDR2: SGDLS and YYNGEE. In DNA, the CDR3 is TGTGCCAGCAGCGAGCGGGGAACAGCCTCGGACTCTAGCCTCTACGAGCAGTACTTC. Residues: CASSERGTASDSSLYEQYF.

The rearrangement links TRBV3-1 to TRBJ2-1; D might be TRBD1 (6 bases). Trimming cost V 4 bases and J 1 base, with 11 bases left between them. The CDR3 has 15 residues. Germline V lookup: CDR1 LGHDT, CDR2 YNNKEL (reference sequence). CDR3 coding DNA: TGTGCCAGCAGCCCCAGGGGAATATCCTACAATGAGCAGTTCTTC. Translated: CASSPRGISYNEQFF.

The rearrangement uses TRBV30 and TRBJ1-2; D ambiguous. Looked up from germline, CDR1 is GTSNPN and CDR2 is SVGIG (reference sequence). The CDR3 totals 10 residues. V lost 3 bases to trimming and J lost 3 bases, with 2 bases between them. CDR3 bases: TGTGCCTGGAGACACTATGGCTACACCTTC. Its protein is CAWRHYGYTF.

This clonotype was picked up a small number of times. This rearrangement joins TRBV28 to TRBJ2-6; D may be TRBD1 or TRBD2 (5 bases each). V was cut by 4 bases and J by 1 base, with 8 bases left in between. This CDR3 comprises 15 residues. CDR1 is MDHEN, CDR2 SYDVKM, per germline. CDR3 sequence (DNA): TGTGCCAGCAGTTATGGGGGATCTGGGGCCAACGTCCTGACTTTC. This codes for CASSYGGSGANVLTF.

This clonotype appeared many times. The chain's CDR3 is CASSLEAGRLEAFF. DNA of the CDR3: TGTGCCAGCAGCTTAGAGGCTGGAAGGCTTGAAGCTTTCTTT. The J gene is TRBJ1-1, the V gene TRBV11-3; D is unresolved. V lost 0 bases and J 7 bases, leaving 12 bases between the germline ends. The CDR3 contains 14 residues. Germline assignment: CDR1 SGHNT and CDR2 YENEEA.

The sample holds many counts of this clonotype. CDR3: CAISESRLDQETQYF. The CDR3 coding sequence is TGTGCCATCAGTGAGTCCCGGTTGGACCAAGAGACCCAGTACTTC. The chain is built from TRBV10-3 and TRBJ2-5; D not certain. The CDR3 is 15 residues long. Germline loops: CDR1 ENHRY, CDR2 SYGVKD. V was shortened by 0 bases and J by 0 bases, with 8 bases between the two germline ends.

The gene calls are TRBV7-2 and TRBJ1-5; the D is unclear. The length of the CDR3 is 14 residues. The V and J ends lost 2 bases and 3 bases respectively, with 8 bases between them. Germline V gene lookup returns CDR1 SGHTA and CDR2 FQGNSA. CDR3 DNA: TGTGCCAGCAGCTTACAACGGGTCAATCAGCCCCAGCATTTT. It codes for CASSLQRVNQPQHF.

J is TRBJ2-1 and V is TRBV27; the D gene is possibly TRBD2 (5 bases). This CDR3 is 15 amino acids long. Germline-derived CDR1 and CDR2 are MNHEY and SMNVEV (reference sequence). Trimming removed 6 bases from V and 5 bases from J, with 17 bases in between. CDR3 sequence: CASSSYPGSHNEQFF. The CDR3 DNA reads as TGTGCCAGCAGCTCGTATCCGGGGTCCCACAATGAGCAGTTCTTC.

This clonotype was found many times. The chain is built from TRBV2 and TRBJ2-3; D uncertain. Trimming removed 8 bases from V and 5 bases from J, with 5 bases in between. The CDR3 runs 10 residues. The germline gives CDR1 SNHLY, CDR2 FYNNEI. Here the CDR3 reads CASGRDTQYF. The DNA of the CDR3 is TGTGCCAGCGGAAGAGATACGCAGTATTTT.

This clonotype was seen repeatedly, ten times or more. V and J are TRBV30 and TRBJ2-3; TRBD2 matches 7 bases. Trimming took 3 bases from V and 0 from J; bases not matched to a gene: 3. CDR3 length equals 14 residues. The germline CDR1 and CDR2 sequences are GTSNPN and SVGIG (reference sequence). CDR3 loop: CAWRGSGSTDTQYF. In DNA, the CDR3 is TGTGCCTGGAGGGGTAGCGGGAGCACAGATACGCAGTATTTT.

This clonotype was detected only a few times. The chain couples TRBV4-2 to TRBJ2-7, with D unclear. The CDR3 is 13 residues long. Germline assignment: CDR1 LGHNA and CDR2 YNFKEQ. V dropped 2 bases and J dropped 2 bases, with 7 bases sitting between them. CDR3 protein: CASSQWSAYEQYF. Written as DNA, the CDR3 is TGTGCCAGCAGCCAATGGTCCGCCTACGAGCAGTACTTC.

This clonotype was seen repeatedly, ten times or more. The chain joins TRBV29-1 to TRBJ2-4, with 10 nucleotides matching TRBD2. Germline-derived CDR1 and CDR2 are SQVTM and ANQGSEA. The V gene end was trimmed by 7 bases and the J gene end by 8 bases; junction bases not matched to a gene: 8. The CDR3 length is 13 residues. The CDR3, as DNA: TGCAGCGCTTCTCTAGCGGGAGTGTACATTCAGTACTTC. This encodes CSASLAGVYIQYF.

This clonotype was counted a few times. The chain recombines TRBV7-9 with TRBJ2-1; 9 bases map to TRBD2. J gave up 0 bases and V 4 bases, and 16 bases lay outside the gene matches. The CDR3 has 20 amino acids. CDR1 is SEHNR and CDR2 is FQNEAQ in the germline V gene (reference sequence). Here the CDR3 reads CASSSGPSGIIHSSYNEQFF. As DNA, the CDR3 is TGTGCCAGCAGCTCGGGGCCTAGCGGGATCATACATAGCTCCTACAATGAGCAGTTCTTC.

There are many counts of this clonotype. A read error may produce the germline difference seen at one junction end. V and J are TRBV11-3 and TRBJ2-3; 9 bases fit TRBD2. Germline V gene sequence: CDR1 SGHNT, CDR2 YENEEA. This CDR3 is 15 amino acids long. The CDR3 nucleotides read TGTGCCAGCAGCGTAGATCCAGCGGGAGGAGATACGCAGTATTTT. It yields the protein CASSVDPAGGDTQYF.

This clonotype was detected only a few times. The gene calls are TRBV6-1 and TRBJ2-5; no definite D call. V was trimmed by 6 bases and J by 1 base, leaving 12 bases between them. CDR1 and CDR2 (germline): MNHNS, SASEGT. This CDR3 is built from 14 residues. The CDR3 DNA reads as TGTGCCAGCAGCCGCCCCCAGGTCCAAGAGACCCAGTACTTC. It encodes CASSRPQVQETQYF.

In nucleotides, the CDR3 is TGTGCTAGTGGTTTCCCCGGGGCAGGGGAGGTCTATGGCTACACCTTC. Protein product: CASGFPGAGEVYGYTF. This sequence joins TRBV12-5 and TRBJ1-2, with a possible D match to TRBD1 (6 bases). The CDR3 spans 16 residues. V was clipped by 3 bases and J by 4 bases, with 18 bases between them. CDR1 and CDR2 from the germline V gene are LGHNT and FRNRAP.

This clonotype occurred many times. CDR3 sequence (DNA): TGTGCCAGCAAGACAGGGGCTTACGAGCAGTACTTC. Translating it yields CASKTGAYEQYF. J is TRBJ2-7 and V is TRBV11-2, with 8 bases aligning to TRBD1. From germline, CDR1 is SGHAT and CDR2 FQNNGV. J gave up 4 bases and V 7 bases, and 3 bases lay outside the gene matches. The CDR3 sequence is 12 residues long.

The V gene is TRBV10-3, the J gene TRBJ2-7; D may be TRBD2 (5 bases). The germline gives CDR1 ENHRY, CDR2 SYGVKD. This CDR3 has 15 amino acids. With 3 bases removed from V and 3 bases from J, the gap between germline ends came to 15 bases. The DNA of the CDR3 is TGTGCCATCAGTGACCGCGGACCCCGGGACTACGAGCAGTACTTC. Encoded protein: CAISDRGPRDYEQYF.

The chain has TRBV6-2 or TRBV6-3 and TRBJ2-2; perhaps D is TRBD1 or TRBD2 (6 bases each). V was cut by 7 bases and J by 6 bases, with 9 bases left in between. The CDR3 has 12 residues. Germline V CDR1 and CDR2: MNHEY, SVGEGT. Here the CDR3 reads CASNGGPGELFF. DNA of the CDR3: TGTGCCAGCAATGGGGGGCCCGGGGAGCTGTTTTTT.

Many counts were recorded for this clonotype. The V call is TRBV18, the J call TRBJ2-3; TRBD2 is a possible D gene (6 bases). The CDR3 is 14 amino acids. Germline V lookup: CDR1 KGHSH, CDR2 LQKENI. V was shortened by 2 bases and J by 6 bases, with 12 bases between the two germline ends. CDR3 nucleotide sequence: TGTGCCAGCTCACCAGCAGCGGGCGGGGATACGCAGTATTTT. It encodes CASSPAAGGDTQYF.

In this sample, this clonotype turned up many times. The V and J genes are TRBV30 and TRBJ2-7; tentative D call: TRBD2 (6 bases). This CDR3 is 15 amino acids long. V lost 1 base to trimming and J lost 2 bases, with 15 bases between them. CDR1 GTSNPN and CDR2 SVGIG come from the germline V gene (reference sequence). The CDR3 loop reads CAWSEGRGGPYEQYF. CDR3 nucleotide sequence: TGTGCCTGGAGTGAGGGGCGGGGCGGCCCCTACGAGCAGTACTTC.

The gene calls are TRBV27 and TRBJ2-7, with 8 positions matching TRBD2. The V and J ends lost 2 bases and 4 bases, in that order; junction bases with no gene match: 7. The CDR3 sequence is 15 residues long. Per germline, CDR1 MNHEY and CDR2 SMNVEV (reference sequence). DNA of the CDR3: TGTGCCAGCAGTTTAGCCGGGACTAGGATATACGAGCAGTACTTC. This translates into CASSLAGTRIYEQYF.

The rearrangement joins TRBV15 to TRBJ2-7, with 10 bases aligning to TRBD1. The J segment lost 2 bases and the V segment lost 3 bases, leaving 10 bases of the junction unmatched. This CDR3 region has 17 residues. CDR1 LNHNV and CDR2 YYDKDF come from the germline V gene (reference sequence). Written as DNA, the CDR3 is TGTGCCACCAGCAGCCCGGGACAGGGGAGGCTTGCCTACGAGCAGTACTTC. Translated, it gives CATSSPGQGRLAYEQYF.

This rearrangement joins TRBV18 to TRBJ2-7, with D possibly being TRBD2 (6 bases). The CDR3 extends over 15 amino acids. Germline assignment: CDR1 KGHSH and CDR2 LQKENI. Trimming removed 2 bases at V and 0 bases at J, with 11 bases between. Written as DNA, the CDR3 is TGTGCCAGCTCACCATCTAGCGTGAACTCCTACGAGCAGTACTTC. Protein sequence: CASSPSSVNSYEQYF. The full variable domain, its missing parts supplied by reference TRBV18 and TRBJ2-7, is NAGVMQNPRHLVRRRGQEARLRCSPMKGHSHVYWYRQLPEEGLKFMVYLQKENIIDESGMPKERFSAEFPKEGPSILRIQQVVRGDSAAYFCASSPSSVNSYEQYFGPGTRLTVT.

This clonotype was counted ten times or more. The chain employs TRBV29-1 and TRBJ1-1; 9 nucleotides line up with TRBD1. Per germline, CDR1 SQVTM and CDR2 ANQGSEA. With 6 bases clipped from V and 6 bases from J, the junction kept 11 bases outside the gene matches. The CDR3 length is 14 residues. The CDR3 region has the DNA TGCAGCGTAGATCTCAACAGGGGGCCCGCTGAAGCTTTCTTT. It specifies CSVDLNRGPAEAFF.